This entry features one TCR beta chain sequence. One end of the junction does not line up with germline, which may come from a read error. The data stem from a study of OX40 agonist ivuxolimab in advanced cancers. The CDR3 is 13 residues long. CDR1 is SSHAT and CDR2 is FNYEAQ in the germline V gene (reference sequence). Profiling relied on immunoSEQ multiplex PCR, and the TCRdb table lists in-frame clones only, not all of them. The sample records roughly 73,000 clones, 70% to 90% being singletons. The TCR comes from an adult with an advanced solid tumor such as melanoma, head and neck, liver or kidney cancer. The J gene is TRBJ2-1, the V gene TRBV7-7; D uncertain. The sample consisted of CD4+ or CD8+ T cells sorted from blood, taken in a trial of the OX40 agonist ivuxolimab. CDR3 coding DNA: TGTGCTAGCAGCCCAGACCCAAACAATGAGCAGTTCTTC. This sequence encodes CASSPDPNNEQFF.